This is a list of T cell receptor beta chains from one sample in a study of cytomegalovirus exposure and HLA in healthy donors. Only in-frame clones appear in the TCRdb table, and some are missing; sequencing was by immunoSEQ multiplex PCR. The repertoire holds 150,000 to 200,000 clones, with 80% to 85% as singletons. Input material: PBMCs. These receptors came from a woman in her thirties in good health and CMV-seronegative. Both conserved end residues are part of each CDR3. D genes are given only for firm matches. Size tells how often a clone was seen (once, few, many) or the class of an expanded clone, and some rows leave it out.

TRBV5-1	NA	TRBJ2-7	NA	CASSLEQTYEQYF	TGCGCCAGCAGCTTGGAACAGACCTACGAGCAGTACTTC
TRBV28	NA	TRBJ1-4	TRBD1	CAIRTGGHNEKLFF	TGTGCCATCCGGACAGGGGGTCATAATGAAAAACTGTTTTTT
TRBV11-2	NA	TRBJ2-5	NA	CASSLGEETQYF	TGTGCCAGCAGCTTAGGAGAGGAGACCCAGTACTTC
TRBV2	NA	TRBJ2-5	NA	CASSEQQETQYF	TGTGCCAGCAGTGAACAGCAAGAGACCCAGTACTTC
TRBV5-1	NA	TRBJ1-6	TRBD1	CASSLRDSPNSPLHF	TGCGCCAGCAGCTTGCGGGACAGCCCTAATTCACCCCTCCACTTT
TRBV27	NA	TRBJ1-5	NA	CASKDQGAGNQPQHF	TGTGCCAGCAAGGACCAGGGCGCGGGCAATCAGCCCCAGCATTTT
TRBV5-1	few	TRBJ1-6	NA	CASSLAQGNSPLHF	TGCGCCAGCAGCTTGGCTCAGGGGAATTCACCCCTCCACTTT
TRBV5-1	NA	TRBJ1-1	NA	CASSFTSGTMNTEAFF	TGCGCCAGCAGCTTCACCTCCGGGACAATGAACACTGAAGCTTTCTTT
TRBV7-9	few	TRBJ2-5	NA	CAGSWDKQETQYF	TGTGCTGGGTCGTGGGACAAGCAAGAGACCCAGTACTTC
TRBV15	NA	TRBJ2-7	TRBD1	CATSRGDRGIYEQYF	TGTGCCACCAGCAGGGGTGACAGGGGGATCTACGAGCAGTACTTC
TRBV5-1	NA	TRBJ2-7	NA	CASSLGDYEQYF	TGCGCCAGCAGCTTGGGCGACTACGAGCAGTACTTC
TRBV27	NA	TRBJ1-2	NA	CASSLKTAANYGYTF	TGTGCCAGCAGCCTTAAGACAGCCGCTAACTATGGCTACACCTTC
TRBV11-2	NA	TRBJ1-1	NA	CASSFGQLVNTEAFF	TGTGCCAGCAGCTTTGGGCAACTCGTGAACACTGAAGCTTTCTTT
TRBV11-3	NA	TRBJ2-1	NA	CASSPPGRGEQFF	TGTGCCAGCAGCCCTCCGGGAAGAGGGGAGCAGTTCTTC
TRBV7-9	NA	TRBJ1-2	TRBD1	CSSSQTGVDYGYTF	TGTTCCAGCAGCCAAACAGGGGTTGACTATGGCTACACCTTC
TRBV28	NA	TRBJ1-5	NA	CASSFLVGGQPQHF	TGTGCCAGCAGTTTCCTCGTCGGCGGTCAGCCCCAGCATTTT
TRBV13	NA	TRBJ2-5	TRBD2	CASSSSGAGEETQYF	TGTGCCAGCAGCTCATCCGGAGCGGGGGAAGAGACCCAGTACTTC
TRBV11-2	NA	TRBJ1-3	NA	CASSPRWRGNTIYF	TGTGCCAGCAGCCCTAGATGGAGGGGAAACACCATATATTTT
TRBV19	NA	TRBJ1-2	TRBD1	CASSTGQGNGYTF	TGTGCCAGTAGTACGGGACAGGGGAACGGCTACACCTTC
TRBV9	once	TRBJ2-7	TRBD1	CASSVGTGALYEQYF	TGTGCCAGCAGCGTAGGGACAGGGGCCCTCTACGAGCAGTACTTC
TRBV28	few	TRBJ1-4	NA	CASTEGVEEKLFF	TGTGCCAGCACAGAGGGAGTAGAGGAAAAACTGTTTTTT
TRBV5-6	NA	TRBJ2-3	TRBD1	CASSFKQGGTDTQYF	TGTGCCAGCAGCTTTAAACAGGGGGGCACAGATACGCAGTATTTT
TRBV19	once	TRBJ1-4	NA	CASSISVRQVDEKLFF	TGTGCCAGTAGTATTTCGGTCAGACAGGTTGATGAAAAACTGTTTTTT
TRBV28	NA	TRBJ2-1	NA	CASSFLSTGNEQFF	TGTGCCAGCAGTTTTCTCTCGACCGGGAATGAGCAGTTCTTC
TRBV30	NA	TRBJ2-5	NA	CAWSRRQETQYF	TGTGCCTGGAGTCGGCGGCAAGAGACCCAGTACTTC
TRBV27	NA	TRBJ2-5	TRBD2	CASSLGTSGSETQYF	TGTGCCAGCAGTTTAGGGACTAGCGGGAGTGAGACCCAGTACTTC
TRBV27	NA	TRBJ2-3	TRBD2	CASFRTSNVPHTDTQYF	TGTGCCAGCTTCCGGACTAGCAACGTGCCCCACACAGATACGCAGTATTTT
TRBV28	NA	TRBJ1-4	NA	CASSATGTSNEKLFF	TGTGCCAGCAGTGCAACCGGGACATCCAATGAAAAACTGTTTTTT
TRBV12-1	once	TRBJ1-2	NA	CASSFYFGTGTSYGYTF	NA
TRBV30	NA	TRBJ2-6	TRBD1	CAWSLDRVSGANVLTF	TGTGCCTGGAGTCTTGACAGGGTCTCTGGGGCCAACGTCCTGACTTTC
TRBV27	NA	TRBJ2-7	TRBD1	CASSLRAGGAEQYF	TGTGCCAGCAGTTTAAGGGCAGGGGGCGCCGAGCAGTACTTC
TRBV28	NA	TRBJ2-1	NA	CATYLNPYNEQFF	TGTGCCACATACCTAAACCCCTACAATGAGCAGTTCTTC
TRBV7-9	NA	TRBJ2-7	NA	CASSLVEKRFHEQYF	TGTGCCAGCAGCTTAGTGGAGAAAAGGTTCCACGAGCAGTACTTC
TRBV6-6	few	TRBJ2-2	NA	CASSSPGTNTGELFF	TGTGCCAGCAGTTCCCCCGGGACGAACACCGGGGAGCTGTTTTTT
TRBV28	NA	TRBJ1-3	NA	CASSLARVSGNTIYF	TGTGCCAGCAGTTTAGCCAGGGTTTCTGGAAACACCATATATTTT
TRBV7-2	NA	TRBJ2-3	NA	CASSLQADTQYF	TGTGCCAGCAGCTTGCAGGCAGATACGCAGTATTTT
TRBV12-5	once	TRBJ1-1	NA	CASGLGGTEAFF	TGTGCTAGTGGTTTGGGAGGGACTGAAGCTTTCTTT
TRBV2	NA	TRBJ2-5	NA	CASSEGYEILGSETQYF	TGTGCCAGCAGCGAGGGATACGAAATTTTGGGGTCAGAGACCCAGTACTTC
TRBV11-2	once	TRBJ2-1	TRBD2	CASSPRGKLTTSGSNEQFF	TGTGCCAGCAGCCCAAGGGGAAAATTAACGACTAGCGGGAGCAATGAGCAGTTCTTC
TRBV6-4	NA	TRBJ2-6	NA	CASRGAGANVLTF	TGTGCCAGCAGGGGAGCTGGGGCCAACGTCCTGACTTTC
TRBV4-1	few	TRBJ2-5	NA	CASSQGHMQETQYF	TGCGCCAGCAGCCAAGGCCACATGCAAGAGACCCAGTACTTC
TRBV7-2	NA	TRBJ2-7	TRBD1	CASSPAPGQGRDEQYF	TGTGCCAGCAGCCCGGCTCCGGGACAGGGTAGAGACGAGCAGTACTTC
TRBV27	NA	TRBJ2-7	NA	CASSLSVASLYEQYF	TGTGCCAGCAGTTTATCTGTAGCGTCGCTCTACGAGCAGTACTTC
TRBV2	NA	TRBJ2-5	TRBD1	CASSWTGTGVGETQYF	TGTGCCAGCAGTTGGACCGGGACAGGGGTGGGAGAGACCCAGTACTTC
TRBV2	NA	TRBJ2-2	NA	CASSDLEGTGELFF	TGTGCCAGCAGTGATCTAGAAGGCACCGGGGAGCTGTTTTTT
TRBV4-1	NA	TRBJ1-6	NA	CASSQEGGSSSPLHF	TGCGCCAGCAGCCAAGAGGGGGGGTCGAGTTCACCCCTCCACTTT
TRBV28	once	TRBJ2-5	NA	CASSLPPGVAETQYF	TGTGCCAGCAGTTTACCGCCCGGGGTCGCTGAGACCCAGTACTTC
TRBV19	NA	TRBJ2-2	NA	CASSMRTYTGELFF	TGTGCCAGTAGTATGCGGACTTACACCGGGGAGCTGTTTTTT
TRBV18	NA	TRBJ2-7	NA	CASSPPSGVGAYEQYF	TGTGCCAGCTCACCACCGTCAGGGGTGGGGGCATACGAGCAGTACTTC
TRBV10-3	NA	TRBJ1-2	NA	CAISERGGSYGYTF	TGTGCCATCAGTGAAAGGGGAGGCAGCTATGGCTACACCTTC
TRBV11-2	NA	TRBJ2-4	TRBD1	CASSPGTGTYF	TGTGCCAGCAGCCCCGGGACAGGGACGTACTTC
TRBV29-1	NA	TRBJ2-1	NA	CSVENGLIYNEQFF	TGCAGCGTTGAAAATGGACTAATCTACAATGAGCAGTTCTTC
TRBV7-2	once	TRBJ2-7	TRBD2	CASSPPGLAGADSYEQYF	TGTGCCAGCAGCCCTCCGGGACTAGCGGGAGCGGACTCCTACGAGCAGTACTTC
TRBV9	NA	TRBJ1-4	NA	CASSFWGRTNEKLFF	TGTGCCAGCAGCTTTTGGGGCCGAACTAATGAAAAACTGTTTTTT